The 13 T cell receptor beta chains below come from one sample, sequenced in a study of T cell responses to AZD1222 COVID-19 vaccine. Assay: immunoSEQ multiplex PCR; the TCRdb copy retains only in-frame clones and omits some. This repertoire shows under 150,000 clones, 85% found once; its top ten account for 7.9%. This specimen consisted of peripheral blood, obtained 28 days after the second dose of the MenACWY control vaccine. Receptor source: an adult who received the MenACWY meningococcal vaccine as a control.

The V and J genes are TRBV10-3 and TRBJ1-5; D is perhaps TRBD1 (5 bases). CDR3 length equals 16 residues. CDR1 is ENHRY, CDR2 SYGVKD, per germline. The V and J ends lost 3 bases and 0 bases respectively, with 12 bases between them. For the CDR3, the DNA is TGTGCCATCAGTGACCACAGGCCAAATAGCAATCAGCCCCAGCATTTT. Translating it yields CAISDHRPNSNQPQHF.

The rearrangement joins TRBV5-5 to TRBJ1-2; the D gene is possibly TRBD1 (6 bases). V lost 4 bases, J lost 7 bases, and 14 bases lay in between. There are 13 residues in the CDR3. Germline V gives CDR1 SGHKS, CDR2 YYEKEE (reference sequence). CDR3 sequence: CASSLPQGGGYTF. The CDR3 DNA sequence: TGTGCCAGCAGCCTACCACAGGGAGGTGGCTACACCTTC.

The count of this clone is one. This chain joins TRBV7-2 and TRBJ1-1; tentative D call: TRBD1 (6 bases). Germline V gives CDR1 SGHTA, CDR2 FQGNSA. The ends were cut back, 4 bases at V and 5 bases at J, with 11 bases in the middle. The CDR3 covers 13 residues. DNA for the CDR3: TGTGCCAGCAGCTCGCAACAGGGAACTGAAGCTTTCTTT. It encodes CASSSQQGTEAFF.

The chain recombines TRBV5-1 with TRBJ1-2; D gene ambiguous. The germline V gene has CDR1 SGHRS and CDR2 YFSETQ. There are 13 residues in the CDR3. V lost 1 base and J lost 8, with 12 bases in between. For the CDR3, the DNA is TGCGCCAGCAGCTTGCCAAGCATCATAGGCTACACCTTC. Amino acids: CASSLPSIIGYTF.

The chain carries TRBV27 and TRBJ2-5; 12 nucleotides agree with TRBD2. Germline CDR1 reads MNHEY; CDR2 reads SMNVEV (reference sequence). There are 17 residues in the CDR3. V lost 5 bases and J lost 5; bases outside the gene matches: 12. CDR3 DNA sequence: TGTGCCAGCAGTCCGGGGACTAGCGGGCCGGTTTGGGAGACCCAGTACTTC. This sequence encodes CASSPGTSGPVWETQYF.

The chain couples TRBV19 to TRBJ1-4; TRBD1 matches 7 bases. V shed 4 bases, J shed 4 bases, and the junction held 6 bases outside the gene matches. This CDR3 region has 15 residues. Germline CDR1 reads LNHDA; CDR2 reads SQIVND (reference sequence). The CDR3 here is CASSSRRGYNEKLFF. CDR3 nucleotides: TGTGCCAGTAGTAGCCGCAGGGGGTATAATGAAAAACTGTTTTTT.

The CDR3 nucleotides read TGTGCCAGCAGCTCACGACTAGCGGGTTACAATGAGCAGTTCTTC. Protein: CASSSRLAGYNEQFF. This chain links TRBV7-3 with TRBJ2-1, with 10 bases lining up with TRBD2. J gave up 4 bases and V 4 bases, and 4 bases lay outside the gene matches. This CDR3 region has 15 residues. Germline CDR1 and CDR2: SGHTA and FQGTGA.

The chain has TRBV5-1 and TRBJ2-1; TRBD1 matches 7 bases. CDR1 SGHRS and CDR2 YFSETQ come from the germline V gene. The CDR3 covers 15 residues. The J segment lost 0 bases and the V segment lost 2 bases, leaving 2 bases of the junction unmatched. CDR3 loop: CASSFRQGSYNEQFF. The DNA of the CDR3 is TGCGCCAGCAGCTTCAGACAGGGCTCCTACAATGAGCAGTTCTTC.

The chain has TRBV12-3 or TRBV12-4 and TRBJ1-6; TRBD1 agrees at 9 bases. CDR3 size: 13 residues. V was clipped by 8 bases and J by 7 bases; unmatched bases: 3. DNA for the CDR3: TGTGCCAGCGGGACAGGGCGGAATTCACCCCTCCACTTT. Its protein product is CASGTGRNSPLHF.

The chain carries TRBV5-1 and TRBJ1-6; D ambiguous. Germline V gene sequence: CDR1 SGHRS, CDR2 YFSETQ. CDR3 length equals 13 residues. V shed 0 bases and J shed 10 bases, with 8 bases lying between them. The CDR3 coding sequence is TGCGCCAGCAGCTTGGGTGGAGTATCACCCCTCCACTTT. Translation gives CASSLGGVSPLHF.

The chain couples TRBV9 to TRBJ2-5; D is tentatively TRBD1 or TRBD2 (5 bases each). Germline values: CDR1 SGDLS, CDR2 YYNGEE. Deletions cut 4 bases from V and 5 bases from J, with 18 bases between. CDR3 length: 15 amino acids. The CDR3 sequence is CASSLSGTQGETQYF. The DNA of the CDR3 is TGTGCCAGCAGCCTTAGTGGGACCCAGGGCGAGACCCAGTACTTC.

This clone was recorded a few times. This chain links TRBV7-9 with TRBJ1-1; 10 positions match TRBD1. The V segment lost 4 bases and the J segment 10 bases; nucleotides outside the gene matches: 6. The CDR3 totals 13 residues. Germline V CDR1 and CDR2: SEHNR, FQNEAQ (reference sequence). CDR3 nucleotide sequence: TGTGCCAGCAGCTCGTCGGACAGGGGGAGAGCTTTCTTT. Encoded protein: CASSSSDRGRAFF.

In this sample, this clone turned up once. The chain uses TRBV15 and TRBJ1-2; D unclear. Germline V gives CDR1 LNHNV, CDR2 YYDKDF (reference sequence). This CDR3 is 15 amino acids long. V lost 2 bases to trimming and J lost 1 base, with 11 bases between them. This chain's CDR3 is CATSRHTDRNYGYTF. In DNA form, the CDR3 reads TGTGCCACCAGCAGACATACCGACCGTAACTATGGCTACACCTTC.